What follows are 29 T cell receptor beta chains derived from one specimen sequenced in a study of blood T cell repertoires in COVID-19. Assay used: immunoSEQ multiplex PCR; TCRdb lists only in-frame clones, some missing. Of 98,000 or so clones in the sample, around four fifths were seen once. The specimen sequenced was peripheral blood. The receptor set was obtained from a man in his 60s with acute or convalescent COVID-19.

Concerning this clone: A read error may produce the germline difference seen at one junction end. The CDR3: CASSQGGGREF. Written as DNA, the CDR3 is TGTGCCAGCAGCCAAGGGGGGGGACGGGAATTT. The rearrangement links TRBV3-1 (or the pseudogene TRBV3-2) to TRBJ1-1; a possible D gene is TRBD1 (5 bases). Germline V gene lookup returns CDR1 LGHDT and CDR2 YNNKEL (reference sequence). The CDR3 totals 11 residues.

This sequence joins TRBV18 and TRBJ2-7, with a tentative D call TRBD1 (6 bases). Germline CDR1 and CDR2: KGHSH and LQKENI. V lost 3 bases, J lost 2 bases, and 17 bases lay in between. The CDR3 loop spans 16 amino acids. CDR3 in amino acids: CASSPSLQGSPYEQYF. In DNA, the CDR3 is TGTGCCAGCTCACCGAGCCTTCAGGGGAGTCCCTACGAGCAGTACTTC.

This sequence joins TRBV5-1 and TRBJ2-3, with D possibly being TRBD1 (6 bases). Germline assignment: CDR1 SGHRS and CDR2 YFSETQ. This CDR3 has 14 residues. Trimming pared 7 bases from V and 0 bases from J, leaving 12 bases between. This CDR3 is CASLTGPSTDTQYF. The CDR3 DNA follows: TGCGCCAGCTTAACAGGGCCCAGCACAGATACGCAGTATTTT.

V is TRBV4-3 and J is TRBJ2-5, with TRBD2 matching 14 bases. J was trimmed by 2 bases and V by 1 base; bases with no gene match: 6. Germline V gene data show CDR1 as LGHNA and CDR2 as YSLEER. This CDR3 contains 18 residues. CDR3 residues: CASSQGLAGGPGQETQYF. CDR3 nucleotides: TGCGCCAGCAGCCAAGGACTAGCGGGAGGGCCTGGTCAAGAGACCCAGTACTTC.

The gene calls are TRBV2 and TRBJ2-3; TRBD1 is a possible D gene (6 bases). CDR3 length equals 15 residues. CDR1 SNHLY and CDR2 FYNNEI come from the germline V gene. Trimming removed 6 bases at V and 2 bases at J, with 15 bases between. The CDR3 region is CASSTGQTLTDTQYF. The CDR3 coding sequence is TGTGCCAGCAGCACCGGACAGACCCTCACAGATACGCAGTATTTT.

There are a few counts of this clone. This chain uses TRBV5-1 with TRBJ2-5, with a weak D call TRBD1 (6 bases). This CDR3 has 15 amino acids. From germline, CDR1 is SGHRS and CDR2 YFSETQ. V lost 0 bases and J 4 bases, leaving 13 bases between the germline ends. CDR3 amino acids: CASSLAAGVRETQYF. The CDR3 DNA follows: TGCGCCAGCAGCTTGGCCGCAGGGGTAAGAGAGACCCAGTACTTC.

V and J are TRBV29-1 and TRBJ2-7, with D unclear. Germline V lookup: CDR1 SQVTM, CDR2 ANQGSEA. The CDR3 length is 13 residues. V dropped 1 base and J dropped 7 bases, with 14 bases sitting between them. The CDR3 DNA follows: TGCAGCGTTGAAGGGTTTCCCGTCGGGGAGCAGTACTTC. It is translated as CSVEGFPVGEQYF.

The sample holds a few counts of this clone. The rearrangement uses TRBV10-3 and TRBJ2-7, with 7 bases aligning to TRBD1. CDR1 and CDR2 (germline): ENHRY, SYGVKD. J gave up 4 bases and V 3 bases, and 6 bases lay outside the gene matches. The CDR3 is 14 amino acids. The CDR3 protein is CAISDQQGLYEQYF. The CDR3 coding sequence is TGTGCCATCAGTGACCAACAGGGGCTATACGAGCAGTACTTC.

V and J are TRBV27 and TRBJ1-5; 7 positions agree with TRBD1. The CDR3 spans 13 residues. The V gene end was trimmed by 3 bases and the J gene end by 5 bases; junction bases not matched to a gene: 1. Germline loops: CDR1 MNHEY, CDR2 SMNVEV (reference sequence). The CDR3 nucleotides are TGTGCCAGCAGTTTCAGGGGGTATCAGCCCCAGCATTTT. It is translated as CASSFRGYQPQHF.

The J gene is TRBJ2-1, the V gene TRBV5-4, with TRBD2 identical over 7 bases. Germline lookup yields CDR1 SGHNT and CDR2 YYREEE (reference sequence). This CDR3 is built from 17 residues. The trim removed 4 bases at V and 4 bases at J, leaving 14 bases unmatched. The CDR3 DNA reads as TGTGCCAGCAGCCGGGGCGTCGGAGCGGGAATATACAATGAGCAGTTCTTC. Translated, it gives CASSRGVGAGIYNEQFF. The entire variable domain, with the rest obtained from reference TRBV5-4 and TRBJ2-1, is as follows: ETGVTQSPTHLIKTRGQQVTLRCSSQSGHNTVSWYQQALGQGPQFIFQYYREEENGRGNFPPRFSGLQFPNYSSELNVNALELDDSALYLCASSRGVGAGIYNEQFFGPGTRLTVL.

This clone was counted a few times. The rearrangement uses TRBV21-1 and TRBJ2-3; TRBD1 reflects the table's D call only, with no check against the DNA. TRBV21-1 is reported as a pseudogene. The CDR3 is 19 residues long. In DNA form, the CDR3 reads TGTGCCAGCACCATTGGGACGGGGACATCCCAGCAGGACACAGATACGCAGTATTTT. It specifies CASTIGTGTSQQDTDTQYF.

The V call is TRBV2, the J call TRBJ1-6; perhaps TRBD1 as D (5 bases). V gave up 6 bases and J gave up 9 bases, with 12 bases separating them. This CDR3 has 13 residues. Germline V gene data show CDR1 as SNHLY and CDR2 as FYNNEI. The CDR3 spells CASRPDILSPLHF. In DNA, the CDR3 is TGTGCCAGCAGACCGGACATCCTTTCACCCCTCCACTTT.

The chain carries TRBV19 and TRBJ2-6; D perhaps matches TRBD1 (5 bases). V was shortened by 4 bases and J by 0 bases, with 10 bases between the two germline ends. This CDR3 comprises 16 residues. Germline CDR1 is LNHDA and CDR2 is SQIVND (reference sequence). The CDR3 DNA reads as TGTGCCAGTAGTAGCCGACAGCGCTCTGGGGCCAACGTCCTGACTTTC. This encodes CASSSRQRSGANVLTF. The complete variable domain, with remaining parts taken from reference TRBV19 and TRBJ2-6, reads DGGITQSPKYLFRKEGQNVTLSCEQNLNHDAMYWYRQDPGQGLRLIYYSQIVNDFQKGDIAEGYSVSREKKESFPLTVTSAQKNPTAFYLCASSSRQRSGANVLTFGAGSRLTVL.

The V gene is TRBV5-1, the J gene TRBJ1-2; 9 nucleotides line up with TRBD1. The CDR3 sequence is 15 residues long. CDR1 is SGHRS, CDR2 YFSETQ, per germline. Germline trimming cut 3 bases from V and 6 bases from J; bases unmatched to any gene: 9. CDR3 sequence reads: CASSSQQGAVDGYTF. In nucleotides, the CDR3 is TGCGCCAGCAGCTCTCAACAGGGGGCTGTTGATGGCTACACCTTC.

The chain has TRBV5-1 and TRBJ1-3, with D unresolved. Trimming removed 0 bases from V and 2 bases from J, with 12 bases in between. The CDR3 totals 16 residues. Germline CDR1 reads SGHRS; CDR2 reads YFSETQ. The CDR3 coding sequence is TGCGCCAGCAGCTTGGACGGGTCTATACCTGGAAACACCATATATTTT. This sequence encodes CASSLDGSIPGNTIYF.

The chain is built from TRBV6-7 and TRBJ1-5; D is perhaps TRBD1 (5 bases). TRBV6-7 counts as an open reading frame of uncertain function. V lost 5 bases and J lost 1, with 18 bases in between. The CDR3 spans 17 residues. CDR3 in DNA: TGTGCCAGCAGTAAACTTCTACAGGTAGAGAGCAATCAGCCCCAGCATTTT. Protein sequence: CASSKLLQVESNQPQHF.

The chain is built from TRBV5-1 and TRBJ1-2; no firm D call. The length of the CDR3 is 16 residues. Germline V gene data show CDR1 as SGHRS and CDR2 as YFSETQ. V lost 1 base to trimming and J lost 2 bases, with 15 bases between them. The CDR3 DNA reads TGCGCCAGCAGCTTGCTTCCCCCCACAAAAAACTATGGCTACACCTTC. Amino acids: CASSLLPPTKNYGYTF.

The V gene is TRBV6-5, the J gene TRBJ1-2, with TRBD1 identical over 8 bases. V lost 5 bases and J lost 4; bases outside the gene matches: 9. The germline V gene has CDR1 MNHEY and CDR2 SVGAGI. The CDR3 is 15 residues long. The CDR3 loop is CASSKLQGAGYGYTF. The CDR3 coding sequence is TGTGCCAGCAGTAAACTTCAGGGGGCGGGCTATGGCTACACCTTC.

The chain links TRBV10-2 to TRBJ2-7; TRBD2 matches at 11 bases. Per germline, CDR1 WSHSY and CDR2 SAAADI. This CDR3 is 15 amino acids long. Trimming cost V 5 bases and J 5 bases; bases outside gene matches: 8. The CDR3 loop reads CASSSISGRVDEQYF. In nucleotides, the CDR3 is TGCGCCAGCAGTTCTATTAGCGGGAGGGTAGACGAGCAGTACTTC.

This chain links TRBV5-1 with TRBJ2-7, with D uncertain. Germline values: CDR1 SGHRS, CDR2 YFSETQ. Trimming shortened V by 0 bases and J by 3 bases, and 7 bases separated the two germline ends. The CDR3 has 13 residues. Here the CDR3 DNA reads TGCGCCAGCAGCTTGGATGCTAGCTACGAGCAGTACTTC. It yields the protein CASSLDASYEQYF.

This chain connects TRBV27 to TRBJ1-5; 9 bases map to TRBD1. J gave up 4 bases and V 8 bases, and 9 bases lay outside the gene matches. Germline loops: CDR1 MNHEY, CDR2 SMNVEV (reference sequence). This CDR3 is built from 15 residues. The CDR3 DNA sequence: TGTGCCAGCTGTACCCTGGGGACAGGGAATCAGCCCCAGCATTTT. As protein: CASCTLGTGNQPQHF.

The rearrangement links TRBV2 to TRBJ2-1; weak D call: TRBD2 (6 bases). The V gene's germline CDR1 is SNHLY and CDR2 FYNNEI. CDR3 length: 15 residues. The V end was cut by 8 bases, the J end by 4 bases, with 18 bases between. The CDR3 protein is CASQRVWTTYNEQFF. Written as DNA, the CDR3 is TGTGCCAGCCAGAGGGTTTGGACTACTTACAATGAGCAGTTCTTC. Full variable domain (remainder filled in from reference TRBV2 and TRBJ2-1): EPEVTQTPSHQVTQMGQEVILRCVPISNHLYFYWYRQILGQKVEFLVSFYNNEISEKSEIFDDQFSVERPDGSNFTLKIRSTKLEDSAMYFCASQRVWTTYNEQFFGPGTRLTVL.

The chain employs TRBV5-1 and TRBJ2-7, with 13 bases that match TRBD2. In germline, CDR1 is SGHRS, CDR2 YFSETQ. The CDR3 spans 16 residues. Unmatched junction bases numbered 7, after V lost 4 bases and J lost 3 bases. The CDR3 DNA follows: TGCGCCAGCAGCCAACTCGGGACTAGCGGGAACTACGAGCAGTACTTC. The encoded protein is CASSQLGTSGNYEQYF.

The chain employs TRBV30 and TRBJ1-5; perhaps TRBD1 as D (6 bases). This CDR3 contains 13 residues. V was shortened by 3 bases and J by 1 base, with 7 bases between the two germline ends. CDR1 is GTSNPN and CDR2 is SVGIG in the germline V gene (reference sequence). CDR3 bases: TGTGCCTGGAGCAGGGGAAGCAATCAGCCCCAGCATTTT. It translates to CAWSRGSNQPQHF.

V is TRBV7-2 and J is TRBJ1-4, with a tentative D call TRBD1 (5 bases). CDR1 and CDR2 from the germline V gene are SGHTA and FQGNSA. The V end was cut by 1 base, the J end by 4 bases, with 10 bases between. The CDR3 extends over 15 amino acids. CDR3 sequence (DNA): TGTGCCAGCAGCTTAGAGGGGCGCGTTAATGAAAAACTGTTTTTT. Amino acid sequence: CASSLEGRVNEKLFF. Combining the CDR3 with reference TRBV7-2 and TRBJ1-4 gives the whole variable domain GAGVSQSPSNKVTEKGKDVELRCDPISGHTALYWYRQSLGQGLEFLIYFQGNSAPDKSGLPSDRFSAERTGGSVSTLTIQRTQQEDSAVYLCASSLEGRVNEKLFFGSGTQLSVL.

The chain is built from TRBV7-3 and TRBJ2-3; 7 nucleotides align to TRBD2. Losses at the gene ends were 3 bases for V and 4 bases for J; bases not matched to a gene: 4. CDR3 length: 14 residues. From germline, CDR1 is SGHTA and CDR2 FQGTGA. The CDR3 here is CASSFLSGADTQYF. In nucleotides, the CDR3 is TGTGCCAGCAGCTTCCTCAGCGGGGCAGATACGCAGTATTTT.

This chain joins TRBV3-1 (or the pseudogene TRBV3-2) and TRBJ2-7; TRBD1 might be the D (5 bases). The CDR3 spans 14 residues. CDR1 LGHDT and CDR2 YNNKEL come from the germline V gene (reference sequence). V lost 1 base and J 1 base, leaving 8 bases between the germline ends. The CDR3 nucleotides read TGTGCCAGCAGCCAAGCGCCAGGGTCCTACGAGCAGTACTTC. Amino acids: CASSQAPGSYEQYF.

The rearrangement joins TRBV7-6 to TRBJ1-2, with D hard to call. The length of the CDR3 is 15 residues. Deletions cut 1 base from V and 0 bases from J, with 9 bases between. CDR1 and CDR2 (germline): SGHVS, FNYEAQ. CDR3 nucleotide sequence: TGTGCCAGCAGCTTAGGGGAGACTGCTAACTATGGCTACACCTTC. Translation gives CASSLGETANYGYTF. Supplemented by reference TRBV7-6 and TRBJ1-2, the full variable domain reads GAGVSQSPRYKVTKRGQDVALRCDPISGHVSLYWYRQALGQGPEFLTYFNYEAQQDKSGLPNDRFSAERPEGSISTLTIQRTEQRDSAMYRCASSLGETANYGYTFGSGTRLTVV.

The chain joins TRBV9 to TRBJ1-2; TRBD1 might be the D (6 bases). Germline assignment: CDR1 SGDLS and CDR2 YYNGEE. There are 16 residues in the CDR3. Trimming left V 0 bases short and J 0 bases short, with 12 bases between. The CDR3 loop is CASSVEQGGTNYGYTF. DNA for the CDR3: TGTGCCAGCAGCGTAGAACAGGGAGGGACTAACTATGGCTACACCTTC.